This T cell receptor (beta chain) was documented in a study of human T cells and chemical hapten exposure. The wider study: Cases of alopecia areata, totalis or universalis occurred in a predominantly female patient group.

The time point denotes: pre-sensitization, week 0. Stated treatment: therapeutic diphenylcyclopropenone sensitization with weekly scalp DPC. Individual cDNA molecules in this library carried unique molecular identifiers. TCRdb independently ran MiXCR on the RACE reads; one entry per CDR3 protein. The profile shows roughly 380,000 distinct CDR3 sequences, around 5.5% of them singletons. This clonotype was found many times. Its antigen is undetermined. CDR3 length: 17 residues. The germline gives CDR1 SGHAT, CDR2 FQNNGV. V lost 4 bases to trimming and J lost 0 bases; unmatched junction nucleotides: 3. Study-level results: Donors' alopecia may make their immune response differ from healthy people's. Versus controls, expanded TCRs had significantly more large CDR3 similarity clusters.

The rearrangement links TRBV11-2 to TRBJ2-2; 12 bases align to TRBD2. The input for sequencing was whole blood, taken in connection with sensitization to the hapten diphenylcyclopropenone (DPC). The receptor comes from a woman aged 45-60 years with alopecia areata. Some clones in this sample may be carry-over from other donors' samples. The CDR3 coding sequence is TGTGCCAGCAGCTCCCGACTAGCGGGAGCGAACACCGGGGAGCTGTTTTTT. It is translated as CASSSRLAGANTGELFF. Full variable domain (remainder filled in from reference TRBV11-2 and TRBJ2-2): EAGVAQSPRYKIIEKRQSVAFWCNPISGHATLYWYQQILGQGPKLLIQFQNNGVVDDSQLPKDRFSAERLKGVDSTLKIQPAKLEDSAVYLCASSSRLAGANTGELFFGEGSRLTVL.